This record concerns one TCR beta chain sequence. What it binds is unknown. The data were obtained in a study of T cell responses to AZD1222 COVID-19 vaccine. The protocol was immunoSEQ multiplex PCR, while the TCRdb copy is restricted to in-frame clones and leaves out a portion. This sample has about 150,000 clones, with roughly nine tenths found just once. Study observations and caveats: Most donors were white British, females outnumbered males, and clonal diversity was possibly underestimated.

The clonotype was recovered from an adult in good health. Specimen: peripheral blood, collected on day 0 of AZD1222 vaccination.

In DNA, the CDR3 is TGTGCCAGCGGGGAGCCCTATAATTCACCCCTCCACTTT. Translating it yields CASGEPYNSPLHF. The rearrangement links TRBV7-2 to TRBJ1-6; D unresolved. Trimming stripped 8 bases from V and 2 bases from J, with 7 bases between. The germline gives CDR1 SGHTA, CDR2 FQGNSA. CDR3 size: 13 residues.